These T cell receptor beta chains were read from a single sample in a study of T cells after yellow fever vaccination. TCRdb re-analysed the 5' RACE reads in MiXCR, keeping a single row per CDR3 protein. This table holds some 250,000 distinct CDR3 sequences, more than 3.5% found once. Source: PBMCs, taken 15 days after the yellow fever booster vaccination. The origin of the receptors is a man younger than 35 who received the YFV17D yellow fever vaccine. CDR3s include the opening cysteine and the closing phenylalanine or tryptophan. D genes are given only for firm matches. Expanded clones are given a class, and other clones once, few, many or no size at all.

NA,many,TRBJ1-2,TRBV29-1,CSVAGSGSYTF,TGCAGCGTTGCGGGCAGTGGGAGCTACACCTTC
TRBD1,many,TRBJ2-3,TRBV12-5,CASGLKTGVRDTQYF,TGTGCTAGTGGTTTGAAAACAGGGGTCAGGGATACGCAGTATTTT
TRBD2,NA,TRBJ2-5,TRBV20-1,CSARWFHERGNQETQYF,TGCAGTGCTAGGTGGTTTCATGAGCGGGGGAACCAAGAGACCCAGTACTTC
TRBD1,many,TRBJ1-4,TRBV5-4,CASSFGDRGREKLFF,TGTGCCAGCAGCTTTGGGGACAGGGGGCGCGAAAAACTGTTTTTT
NA,many,TRBJ2-5,TRBV6-1,CASSATHGAPGETQYF,TGTGCCAGCAGCGCGACCCACGGAGCCCCAGGAGAGACCCAGTACTTC
NA,many,TRBJ1-1,TRBV7-2,CASSFGLEAFF,TGTGCCAGCAGCTTTGGGCTTGAAGCTTTCTTT
TRBD1,many,TRBJ1-4,TRBV7-9,CAGQGYEKLFF,TGTGCAGGACAGGGTTATGAAAAACTGTTTTTT
TRBD2,many,TRBJ2-2,TRBV4-2,CASSQFGTRDTGELFF,TGTGCCAGCAGCCAATTTGGGACTAGAGACACCGGGGAGCTGTTTTTT
NA,many,TRBJ2-1,TRBV5-6,CASSFFSSNSYNEQFF,TGTGCCAGCAGCTTTTTTTCCAGCAACTCCTACAATGAGCAGTTCTTC
TRBD1,many,TRBJ1-2,TRBV4-2,CASSQGQGAKGYTF,TGTGCCAGCAGCCAAGGACAGGGGGCGAAAGGCTACACCTTC
NA,many,TRBJ1-2,TRBV6-6,CASSYSGSYGYTF,TGTGCCAGCAGTTACTCAGGGTCCTATGGCTACACCTTC
TRBD2,many,TRBJ2-1,TRBV11-2,CASSKDGTRGYNEQFF,TGTGCCAGCAGCAAGGACGGGACTAGGGGGTACAATGAGCAGTTCTTC
TRBD2,many,TRBJ2-5,TRBV7-2,CASSQTGTSRETQYF,TGTGCCAGCAGCCAGACCGGGACTAGCCGAGAGACCCAGTACTTC
NA,many,TRBJ2-7,TRBV5-5,CASSLGRNSYEQYF,TGTGCCAGCAGCTTGGGCAGGAACTCCTACGAGCAGTACTTC
TRBD1,many,TRBJ2-7,TRBV29-1,CSVEGTGTYEQYF,TGCAGCGTTGAAGGGACAGGGACCTACGAGCAGTACTTC
NA,many,TRBJ1-5,TRBV10-2,CARGGQPQHF,TGCGCCAGGGGGGGGCAGCCCCAGCATTTT
NA,many,TRBJ1-6,TRBV7-8,CASSLYVESPLHF,TGTGCCAGCAGCTTATATGTCGAGAGTCCCCTCCACTTT
NA,many,TRBJ1-1,TRBV4-3,CASSQGNGASNTEAFF,TGCGCCAGCAGCCAAGGAAACGGGGCCTCAAACACTGAAGCTTTCTTT
NA,many,TRBJ2-3,TRBV5-1,CASYIGARTDTQYF,TGCGCCAGTTATATCGGGGCACGCACAGATACGCAGTATTTT
TRBD2,many,TRBJ2-3,TRBV5-1,CASGTSGGAGTDTQYF,TGCGCCAGCGGGACTAGCGGGGGGGCCGGCACAGATACGCAGTATTTT
NA,many,TRBJ2-1,TRBV20-1,CSARDPRISSYNEQFF,TGCAGTGCTAGAGATCCCAGGATCAGCTCCTACAATGAGCAGTTCTTC
NA,many,TRBJ1-1,TRBV15,CATSRDRGRNTEAFF,TGTGCCACCAGCAGAGATCGGGGCAGGAACACTGAAGCTTTCTTT
TRBD1,many,TRBJ1-1,TRBV14,CASSQDSGGVIRNTEAFF,TGTGCCAGCAGCCAAGATTCAGGGGGCGTGATTAGGAACACTGAAGCTTTCTTT
NA,many,TRBJ1-1,TRBV7-2,CASSLDPSSVTEAFF,TGTGCCAGCAGCTTAGACCCCAGTTCAGTTACTGAAGCTTTCTTT
NA,many,TRBJ1-5,TRBV28,CASSQSWGSYGVGNQPQHF,TGTGCCAGCAGCCAATCTTGGGGCTCGTATGGTGTAGGCAATCAGCCCCAGCATTTT
NA,many,TRBJ2-5,TRBV20-1,CSATSYQETQYF,TGCAGTGCCACGTCCTACCAAGAGACCCAGTACTTC
TRBD1,many,TRBJ1-1,TRBV7-3,CASSLDRDYTEAFF,TGTGCCAGCAGTCTCGACAGGGATTACACTGAAGCTTTCTTT
TRBD1,many,TRBJ2-4,TRBV20-1,CSVWDSTQNIQYF,TGCAGTGTCTGGGACAGTACCCAAAACATTCAGTACTTC
TRBD1,many,TRBJ2-7,TRBV20-1,CSARDPRGPGDYEQYF,TGCAGTGCTAGAGACCCCAGGGGGCCAGGAGACTACGAGCAGTACTTC
TRBD1,many,TRBJ1-3,TRBV12-3/TRBV12-4,CASSWDRGLNTIYF,TGTGCCAGCAGCTGGGACAGAGGTCTGAACACCATATATTTT
NA,many,TRBJ2-2,TRBV10-3,CATRPLAGELFF,TGTGCCACCCGGCCCTTGGCCGGGGAGCTGTTTTTT
NA,many,TRBJ2-1,TRBV14,CASSRPGLRSYNEQFF,TGTGCCAGCAGCCGTCCTGGGTTACGGTCCTACAATGAGCAGTTCTTC
NA,many,TRBJ1-2,TRBV5-1,CASSPEGWGDYGYTF,TGCGCCAGCAGCCCCGAAGGCTGGGGGGACTATGGCTACACCTTC
NA,many,TRBJ1-5,TRBV6-1,CASSFVAGANQPQHF,TGTGCCAGCAGTTTTGTGGCCGGAGCGAATCAGCCCCAGCATTTT
NA,many,TRBJ2-3,TRBV10-3,CAIQPGPSTDTQYF,TGTGCCATTCAACCGGGACCGAGCACAGATACGCAGTATTTT
TRBD2,many,TRBJ2-5,TRBV6-5,CASKLQASGGETQYF,TGTGCCAGCAAACTTCAGGCTAGCGGGGGAGAGACCCAGTACTTC
NA,many,TRBJ2-5,TRBV5-1,CASSVGLFTIETQYF,TGCGCCAGTTCGGTTGGACTGTTCACGATCGAGACCCAGTACTTC
NA,NA,TRBJ1-6,TRBV6-2/TRBV6-3,CASSYGTRNSPLHF,TGTGCCAGCAGTTACGGGACCAGAAATTCACCCCTCCACTTT
NA,many,TRBJ2-2,TRBV5-1,CASSLGRANTGELFF,TGCGCCAGCAGCTTGGGCAGGGCGAACACCGGGGAGCTGTTTTTT
NA,many,TRBJ1-1,TRBV12-5,CASLPGGSDTEAFF,TGTGCTAGCCTCCCCGGGGGTTCGGACACTGAAGCTTTCTTT
TRBD1,many,TRBJ1-5,TRBV12-3/TRBV12-4,CASSFRGQGRNQPQHF,TGTGCCAGCAGTTTTAGGGGACAGGGGCGAAATCAGCCCCAGCATTTT
TRBD1,many,TRBJ2-5,TRBV29-1,CSVQQGTQETQYF,TGCAGCGTCCAACAGGGGACACAAGAGACCCAGTACTTC
NA,few,TRBJ2-1,TRBV5-1,CASSLGIDALGDEQFF,TGCGCCAGCAGCTTGGGTATTGACGCGTTAGGGGATGAGCAGTTCTTC
TRBD1,many,TRBJ1-4,TRBV7-9,CASSLLGQGPTNEKLFF,TGTGCCAGCAGCTTGCTTGGACAGGGTCCAACTAATGAAAAACTGTTTTTT